This T cell receptor (beta chain) was identified in a study of blood T cell repertoires in COVID-19. Across the whole study: Collection of acute and convalescent COVID-19 samples took place in the United States, Italy and Spain.

This clone occurred a few times. Measured with immunoSEQ multiplex PCR; TCRdb has only the in-frame clones, and not every one. This table has about 350,000 clones, roughly 84% appearing once. Germline-derived CDR1 and CDR2 are MNHEY and SVGAGI. The CDR3 is 14 amino acids. J gave up 3 bases and V 6 bases, and 7 bases lay outside the gene matches. Self-reported history from a screening survey and questionnaire set each donor's cohort. Donors in Cohort 3 counted as recovered after two negative PCRs, clearance, or symptom resolution. This rearrangement joins TRBV6-5 to TRBJ2-7; 8 positions agree with TRBD1. The sequencing input was PBMCs or T cells enriched from blood (not recorded which). This receptor was taken from a woman under 40 who had recovered from COVID-19. The CDR3 coding sequence is TGTGCCAGCAGCCAGGACAGGGAGGACTACGAGCAGTACTTC. Translation: CASSQDREDYEQYF.